This T cell receptor beta chain was obtained from a study of blood T cell repertoires in COVID-19. Whole-study context: Donors in the United States, Italy and Spain gave samples during acute or convalescent COVID-19.

Germline V gene data show CDR1 as SGHNT and CDR2 as YYREEE (reference sequence). The CDR3 spans 16 residues. V dropped 1 base and J dropped 4; count of bases not matched to a gene: 10. Authors' analysis steps: Amplification with reference gene primers provided the estimates of nucleated cell counts. Sequenced by immunoSEQ multiplex PCR; TCRdb stores in-frame clones only, minus some. Clone size and the V and J calls come from that table; the DNA yielded D and trimming. This table has around 220,000 clones, around 90% appearing once. Sequencing used PBMCs or T cells enriched from blood (not recorded which). The receptor's source is a woman between 50 and 59 years old with acute COVID-19. This chain uses TRBV5-4 with TRBJ2-5; 7 bases agree with TRBD2. The CDR3 loop is CASSLFLAASRETQYF. CDR3 in DNA: TGTGCCAGCAGCTTGTTCCTAGCGGCCTCCCGAGAGACCCAGTACTTC.